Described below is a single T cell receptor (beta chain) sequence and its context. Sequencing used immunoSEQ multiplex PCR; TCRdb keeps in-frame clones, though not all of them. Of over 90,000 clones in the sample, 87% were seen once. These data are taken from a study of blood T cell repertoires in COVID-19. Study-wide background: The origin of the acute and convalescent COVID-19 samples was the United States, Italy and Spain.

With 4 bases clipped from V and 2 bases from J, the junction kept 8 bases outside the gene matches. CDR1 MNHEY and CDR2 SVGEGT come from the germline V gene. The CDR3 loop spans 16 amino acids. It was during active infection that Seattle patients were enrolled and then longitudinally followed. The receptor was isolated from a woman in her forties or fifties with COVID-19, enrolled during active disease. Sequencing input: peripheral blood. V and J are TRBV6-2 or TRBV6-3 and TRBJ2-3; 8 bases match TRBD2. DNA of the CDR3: TGTGCCAGCAGTTCACTAAGACTAGCGACCACAGATACGCAGTATTTT. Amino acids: CASSSLRLATTDTQYF.